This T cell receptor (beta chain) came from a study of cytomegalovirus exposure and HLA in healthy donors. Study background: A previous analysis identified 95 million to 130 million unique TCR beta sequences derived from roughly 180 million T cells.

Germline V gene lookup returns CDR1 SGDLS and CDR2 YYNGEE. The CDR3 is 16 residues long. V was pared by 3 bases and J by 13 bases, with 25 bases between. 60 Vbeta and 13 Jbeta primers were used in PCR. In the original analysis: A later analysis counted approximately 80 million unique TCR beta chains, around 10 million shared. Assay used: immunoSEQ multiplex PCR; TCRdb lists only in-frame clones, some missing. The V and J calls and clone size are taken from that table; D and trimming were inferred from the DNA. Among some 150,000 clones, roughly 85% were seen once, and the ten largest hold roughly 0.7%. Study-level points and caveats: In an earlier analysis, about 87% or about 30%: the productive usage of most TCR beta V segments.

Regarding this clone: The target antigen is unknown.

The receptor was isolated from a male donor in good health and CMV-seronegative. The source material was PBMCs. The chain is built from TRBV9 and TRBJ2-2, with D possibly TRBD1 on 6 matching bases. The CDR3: CASSASSGVRPLRLFF. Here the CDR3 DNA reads TGTGCCAGCAGCGCAAGCTCAGGGGTCCGACCCCTTAGGCTGTTTTTT.